This section outlines one T cell receptor beta chain sequence together with its context. This sample was taken from a study of OX40 agonist ivuxolimab in advanced cancers. The trim removed 3 bases at V and 5 bases at J, leaving 6 bases unmatched. CDR1 and CDR2 from the germline V gene are KGHSH and LQKENI. This CDR3 comprises 16 residues. This table comes from immunoSEQ multiplex PCR, and its TCRdb copy is limited to in-frame clones, with some not included. The sample consists of tens of thousands of clones, roughly 80% of them appearing once. This receptor was identified in an adult with an advanced solid tumor such as melanoma, head and neck, liver or kidney cancer. The chain links TRBV18 to TRBJ1-4, with TRBD1 identical over 10 bases. Sequences were derived from CD4+ or CD8+ T cells sorted from blood, sampled in a trial of the OX40 agonist ivuxolimab. The CDR3 DNA is TGTGCCAGCTCACCGGGAGGGACAGGGGAAAATGAAAAACTGTTTTTT. This translates into CASSPGGTGENEKLFF.